The clone carrying this T cell receptor (beta chain) turned up a few times. Its antigen is unidentified. TCRB transcripts that were expressed got sequenced, as all of the isolated RNA had been reverse transcribed. The data were produced by immunoSEQ multiplex PCR, yet TCRdb's version contains in-frame clones alone and is incomplete. The sample yields roughly 700,000 clones, around 15% seen once. Trimming took 7 bases from V and 13 from J; bases not matched to a gene: 14. The germline V gene encodes CDR1 LNHDA and CDR2 SQIVND (reference sequence). The CDR3 extends over 13 amino acids. The sample is drawn from a study of beta chain features in type 1 diabetes. Study outcomes and limitations: TCRB CDR3 length was moderately but significantly reduced in all four CD4+ subsets of Type 1 diabetes patients.

Specimen: naive CD4+ T cells from blood. This sequence joins TRBV19 and TRBJ2-3, with 7 bases matching TRBD1. The clonotype comes from a man between 18 and 29 years old with type 1 diabetes. In DNA, the CDR3 is TGTGCCAGTACCCGAGGCCCCGGGACAGATGAGTATTTT. This sequence encodes CASTRGPGTDEYF.